This T cell receptor beta chain was documented in a study of vaccination and CD4 T cells after COVID-19. In this sample, this clonotype turned up a few times. Its antigen remains unidentified. Looked up from germline, CDR1 is DFQATT and CDR2 is SNEGSKA (reference sequence). Trimming shortened V by 2 bases and J by 0 bases, and 16 bases separated the two germline ends. This CDR3 spans 16 amino acids. Sample treatment: roughly 11-day PBMC culture with coronavirus spike peptide pools or control peptides (ViraFEST assay). ViraFEST used peptide pools to expand antigen-specific T cells before TCR sequencing. With 8.5 to 10 ug/ml peptide pools and roughly 9.8 IU/ml IL-2, PBMCs were cultured at some 2.2 million per well. The Oncomine TCR Beta short-read assay was what sequenced the DNA obtained from cultured CD4+ T cells. TCRdb itself ran the PCR reads through MiXCR, one entry per CDR3 protein. The sample lists roughly 24,000 distinct CDR3 sequences; approximately 37% were seen once.

The origin of this receptor is a human donor who had recovered from COVID-19. The sample taken for sequencing was CD4+ T cells from blood, cultured in vitro. The chain links TRBV20-1 to TRBJ1-1; D might be TRBD1 (6 bases). The CDR3 region has the DNA TGCAGTGCTAGACCCCGTGGTACAGGGATGAACACTGAAGCTTTCTTT. Protein sequence: CSARPRGTGMNTEAFF.